This TCR beta chain was recovered during a study of blood T cell repertoires in COVID-19. Germline CDR1 is SGHTA and CDR2 is FQGNSA. The CDR3 loop spans 15 amino acids. Losses at the gene ends were 4 bases for V and 0 bases for J; bases not matched to a gene: 2. Method: immunoSEQ multiplex PCR; TCRdb's copy keeps in-frame clones and lacks some. The table records 250,000 to 350,000 clones, approximately 88% of them present only once. The TCR originated in a human donor with COVID-19, enrolled during active disease. The donor label of this sample is uncertain. Sequencing was done on a sample of peripheral blood. The chain recombines TRBV7-2 with TRBJ2-7; 11 nucleotides line up with TRBD2. The CDR3 bases are TGTGCCAGCAGCTGGGGACTAGCGGCCTCCTACGAGCAGTACTTC. Residues: CASSWGLAASYEQYF.